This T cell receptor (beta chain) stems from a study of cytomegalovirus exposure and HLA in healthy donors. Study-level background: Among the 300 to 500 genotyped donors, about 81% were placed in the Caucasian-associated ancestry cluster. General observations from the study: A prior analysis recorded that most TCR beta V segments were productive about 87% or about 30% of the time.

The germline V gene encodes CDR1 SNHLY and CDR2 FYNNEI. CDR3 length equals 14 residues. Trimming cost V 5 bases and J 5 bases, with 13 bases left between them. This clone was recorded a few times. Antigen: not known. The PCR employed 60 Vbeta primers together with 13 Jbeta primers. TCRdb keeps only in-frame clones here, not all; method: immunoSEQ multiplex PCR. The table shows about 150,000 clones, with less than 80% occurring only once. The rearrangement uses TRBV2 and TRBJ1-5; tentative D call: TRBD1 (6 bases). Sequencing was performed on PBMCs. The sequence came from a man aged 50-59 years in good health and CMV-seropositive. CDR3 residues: CASSLQGMYQPQHF. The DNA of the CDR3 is TGTGCCAGCAGTTTACAGGGTATGTATCAGCCCCAGCATTTT.